Sequencing of this TCR beta chain was carried out in a study of early T cells in non-severe SARS-CoV-2 infection. Study information: The authors sequenced bulk RNA from unsorted whole blood, leaving chains unpaired. Study-level results: Matching with VDJdb favored anti-spike CD8 responses (missing private and CD4 specificities).

This clonotype has at least ten counts. The antigen remains undetermined. The TCR library protocol was used to attach unique molecular identifiers. These identifiers were attached to individual cDNA molecules. TCRdb passed the 5' RACE reads through MiXCR, listing each CDR3 protein once. This table holds around 64,000 distinct CDR3 sequences, 10% to 12% found once. Trimming took off 3 bases at V and 2 bases at J, with 6 bases between the two ends. Germline CDR1 reads SGHNT; CDR2 reads YYREEE (reference sequence). The CDR3 has 13 residues. Specimen: whole blood, collected at baseline. The chain has TRBV5-4 and TRBJ2-1; possibly TRBD1 for D (5 bases). This clonotype was obtained from an adult who was a healthcare worker with PCR-confirmed SARS-CoV-2 infection or an uninfected control (not recorded which). As DNA, the CDR3 is TGTGCCAGCAGCTCAGGGACCTACAATGAGCAGTTCTTC. Translating it yields CASSSGTYNEQFF. The variable domain in full, with the rest retrieved from reference TRBV5-4 and TRBJ2-1, is ETGVTQSPTHLIKTRGQQVTLRCSSQSGHNTVSWYQQALGQGPQFIFQYYREEENGRGNFPPRFSGLQFPNYSSELNVNALELDDSALYLCASSSGTYNEQFFGPGTRLTVL.